The 11 T cell receptor beta chains below come from one sample, sequenced in a study of OX40 agonist ivuxolimab in advanced cancers. TCRdb's table, derived via immunoSEQ multiplex PCR, lists solely in-frame clones and lacks some. The sample has over 80,000 clones, 88% seen once; the top ten hold about 0.82%. Sequencing used CD4+ or CD8+ T cells sorted from blood, obtained in a trial of the OX40 agonist ivuxolimab. The receptors were gathered from an adult with an advanced solid tumor such as melanoma, head and neck, liver or kidney cancer.

The V and J genes are TRBV30 and TRBJ2-5; the D call may be TRBD1 or TRBD2 (5 bases each). CDR3 length equals 13 residues. Trimming left V 8 bases short and J 4 bases short, with 17 bases between. Germline CDR1 GTSNPN, CDR2 SVGIG (reference sequence). The CDR3 here is CAGTGPNPETQYF. In DNA form, the CDR3 reads TGTGCCGGAACGGGACCTAACCCAGAGACCCAGTACTTC.

This chain joins TRBV7-6 and TRBJ2-2; D is undetermined. The CDR3 consists of 12 residues. Germline CDR1 is SGHVS and CDR2 is FNYEAQ. V was clipped by 5 bases and J by 4 bases, with 5 bases between them. For the CDR3, the DNA is TGTGCCAGCAGCCCCACCACCGGGGAGCTGTTTTTT. As protein: CASSPTTGELFF.

The V gene is TRBV5-1, the J gene TRBJ2-7; 10 nucleotides agree with TRBD2. Germline V gene sequence: CDR1 SGHRS, CDR2 YFSETQ. V lost 4 bases to trimming and J lost 6 bases; unmatched junction nucleotides: 13. The CDR3 length is 16 residues. Here the CDR3 reads CASSAGPSSGSIEQYV. CDR3 coding DNA: TGCGCCAGCAGCGCGGGCCCCTCTAGCGGGAGTATCGAGCAGTACGTC.

The chain is built from TRBV7-2 and TRBJ2-7; possible D gene TRBD2, 6 bases. V was clipped by 5 bases and J by 13 bases, with 21 bases between them. Germline values: CDR1 SGHTA, CDR2 FQGNSA. This CDR3 region has 13 residues. In DNA form, the CDR3 reads TGTGCCAGCAGCCCGTACCGGGACTTCCCCGTATACGTC. Translated: CASSPYRDFPVYV.

V is TRBV10-3 and J is TRBJ2-1; D gene unclear. CDR1 is ENHRY and CDR2 is SYGVKD in the germline V gene. The CDR3 runs to 13 residues. Trimming took off 4 bases at V and 3 bases at J, with 7 bases between the two ends. The CDR3 here is CAISGTNYNEQFF. The CDR3 DNA reads TGTGCCATCAGTGGGACCAACTACAATGAGCAGTTCTTC.

Written as DNA, the CDR3 is TGTGCCAGCAGCTTGAGGTTTGACAGGATGAACACTGAAGCTTTCTTT. Protein sequence: CASSLRFDRMNTEAFF. The V call is TRBV5-4, the J call TRBJ1-1, with D perhaps TRBD1 (6 bases). This CDR3 spans 16 amino acids. Germline V CDR1 and CDR2: SGHNT, YYREEE (reference sequence). Trimming removed 1 base from V and 0 bases from J, with 13 bases in between.

The chain recombines TRBV7-8 with TRBJ2-7; D remains ambiguous. Germline values: CDR1 SGHVS, CDR2 FQNEAQ. The CDR3 is made up of 19 amino acids. The ends were cut back, 1 base at V and 5 bases at J, with 27 bases in the middle. Written as DNA, the CDR3 is TGTGCCAGCAGCTTAGGTCTAGGTCGGAGCTTCTTTGGACGTAACGAGCAGTACTTC. Translation gives CASSLGLGRSFFGRNEQYF.

The chain links TRBV2 to TRBJ2-7; TRBD2 is a possible D gene (5 bases). The germline V gene encodes CDR1 SNHLY and CDR2 FYNNEI. The germline V and J ends were trimmed by 7 bases and 0 bases, with 7 bases remaining between them. The CDR3 has 12 amino acids. CDR3: CASKEDSYEQYF. The CDR3, as DNA: TGTGCCAGCAAGGAGGACTCCTACGAGCAGTACTTC.

This chain connects TRBV7-9 to TRBJ1-4, with D possibly being TRBD1 (6 bases). Trimming cost V 5 bases and J 5 bases, with 21 bases left between them. The CDR3 length is 17 residues. The germline V gene encodes CDR1 SEHNR and CDR2 FQNEAQ (reference sequence). The CDR3 loop reads CASSLTQGRQRNEKLFF. DNA of the CDR3: TGTGCCAGCAGCCTGACGCAGGGGCGTCAGAGGAATGAAAAACTGTTTTTT.

This clone was counted a single time. V and J are TRBV2 and TRBJ2-3; D possibly matches TRBD1 or TRBD2 (6 bases each). From germline, CDR1 is SNHLY and CDR2 FYNNEI. V lost 4 bases to trimming and J lost 6 bases, with 11 bases between them. The CDR3 contains 13 residues. The CDR3 DNA follows: TGTGCCAGCAGTGTGGAGGGGGTGGATACGCAGTATTTT. Residues: CASSVEGVDTQYF.

This clone showed up just once. The chain combines TRBV5-1 with TRBJ2-2, with 12 bases aligning to TRBD2. Losses at the gene ends were 4 bases for V and 5 bases for J; bases not matched to a gene: 3. The CDR3 covers 15 residues. Germline assignment: CDR1 SGHRS and CDR2 YFSETQ. CDR3 in amino acids: CASSTSGRRTGELFF. The CDR3 nucleotides read TGCGCCAGCAGCACTAGCGGGAGGAGGACCGGGGAGCTGTTTTTT.